The 27 T cell receptor beta chains given below trace back to one sample, sequenced in a study of blood T cells in healthy people across ages. Combining a sample-barcoded 5' primer with a J-beta primer mix, a second PCR ran for roughly 7 to 12 cycles. MiXCR, run by TCRdb on the 5' RACE reads, gives a single entry per CDR3 protein. Of roughly 800,000 distinct CDR3 sequences detected, about 26% appear once; the ten largest clones hold 3%. These data were also filed under a second study, of T cells of mothers and their children.

What was sequenced was blood. These TCRs come from a boy aged 10-17 years in good health.

This chain uses TRBV4-1 with TRBJ2-5, with TRBD2 as a possible D gene (6 bases). The CDR3 is 13 amino acids. V was trimmed by 1 base and J by 3 bases, leaving 6 bases between them. Germline V lookup: CDR1 MGHRA, CDR2 YSYEKL. The CDR3 loop is CASSQGLEETQYF. CDR3 DNA sequence: TGCGCCAGCAGCCAAGGACTAGAAGAGACCCAGTACTTC.

Only a few counts were recorded for this clonotype. This sequence joins TRBV7-8 and TRBJ2-1; 9 bases align to TRBD1. TRBJ2-7 explains the end of the DNA better; the J call may be wrong. Germline CDR1 SGHVS, CDR2 FQNEAQ. The CDR3 runs 17 residues. The CDR3 loop reads CASSLSIFTGGGEEQYF. CDR3 DNA: TGTGCCAGCAGCTTATCGATATTTACAGGGGGCGGAGAGGAGCAGTACTTC.

This clonotype was found once. At one of its ends the junction is not consistent with the germline gene, which may arise from a read error. V is TRBV25-1 and J is TRBJ1-1; D might be TRBD1 (5 bases). Germline CDR1 MGHDK, CDR2 SYGVNS. CDR3 length: 13 residues. In nucleotides, the CDR3 is TGTGCCAGCAGTGTAGGGTTGGACACTGAAGCCTTCTTT. The encoded protein is CASSVGLDTEAFF.

The J gene is TRBJ2-3, the V gene TRBV12-3 or TRBV12-4, with D possibly matching TRBD1 (6 bases). The CDR3 sequence is 15 residues long. The V end was cut by 3 bases, the J end by 2 bases, with 12 bases between. The CDR3: CASSFSDRLTDTQYF. As DNA, the CDR3 is TGTGCCAGCAGTTTTTCGGACAGACTCACAGATACGCAGTATTTT.

This clonotype was observed a few times. The CDR3 DNA sequence: TGTGCCAGCAGCCCAGTCGGGGACGCGACCGAGGAGCAGTATTTT. It is translated as CASSPVGDATEEQYF. The chain uses TRBV13 and TRBJ2-3; D possibly uses TRBD1 or TRBD2 (5 bases each). CDR3 length equals 15 residues. Trimming pared 5 bases from V and 11 bases from J, leaving 23 bases between. Germline-derived CDR1 and CDR2 are PRHDT and FYEKMQ (reference sequence).

The chain employs TRBV29-1 and TRBJ1-1; D may be TRBD1 (5 bases). The CDR3 length is 14 residues. CDR1 and CDR2 (germline): SQVTM, ANQGSEA. The germline V and J ends were trimmed by 3 bases and 1 base, with 12 bases remaining between them. This chain's CDR3 is CSVDSQGWNTEAFF. The CDR3 coding sequence is TGCAGCGTTGACTCCCAGGGCTGGAACACTGAAGCTTTCTTT.

This clonotype was seen a few times. The J gene is TRBJ2-2, the V gene TRBV5-1; D is unresolved. Germline lookup yields CDR1 SGHRS and CDR2 YFSETQ. Trimming took off 0 bases at V and 4 bases at J, with 7 bases between the two ends. The CDR3 totals 14 residues. CDR3 region: CASSLEHGTGELFF. The CDR3 region has the DNA TGCGCCAGCAGCTTGGAACATGGCACCGGGGAGCTGTTTTTT.

This clonotype has a handful of counts. The chain joins TRBV6-8 to TRBJ2-5, with D possibly being TRBD2 (6 bases). Matching the DNA end better, TRBJ2-7 makes the J call doubtful. Germline V lookup: CDR1 MNHGY, CDR2 SAAAGT. This CDR3 contains 15 residues. The CDR3 reads CASSLARGITYEQYF. The CDR3 region has the DNA TGTGCCAGCAGCCTTGCCCGCGGGATCACCTACGAGCAGTACTTC.

V and J are TRBV12-3 or TRBV12-4 and TRBJ2-1; 11 nucleotides line up with TRBD1. The J call is in doubt because the DNA end fits TRBJ2-7 better. This CDR3 is 15 amino acids long. As DNA, the CDR3 is TGTGCCAGCAGTTGGGGACAGGGGGGGGTCTACGAGCAGTACTTC. It codes for CASSWGQGGVYEQYF.

The chain has TRBV3-1 and TRBJ1-4; D remains unclear. Per germline, CDR1 LGHDT and CDR2 YNNKEL (reference sequence). Trimming stripped 0 bases from V and 3 bases from J, with 17 bases between. This CDR3 has 18 amino acids. CDR3 nucleotide sequence: TGTGCCAGCAGCCAAGATTACATACGAACAACTGCTAATGAAAAACTGTTTTTT. The encoded protein is CASSQDYIRTTANEKLFF.

The rearrangement joins TRBV7-3 to TRBJ1-1, with D perhaps matching TRBD1 (5 bases). Germline assignment: CDR1 SGHTA and CDR2 FQGTGA. V dropped 5 bases and J dropped 0 bases, with 13 bases sitting between them. The CDR3 is 15 amino acids. CDR3: CASSPLGGVNTEAFF. CDR3 DNA sequence: TGTGCCAGCAGCCCCCTCGGAGGGGTGAACACTGAAGCTTTCTTT.

J is TRBJ1-5 and V is TRBV6-1, with D tentatively TRBD1 (5 bases). The V end lost 5 bases, the J end lost 4 bases, and 12 bases lay between the germline ends. The CDR3 length is 14 residues. Germline V gene data show CDR1 as MNHNS and CDR2 as SASEGT. The CDR3 loop reads CASSSRGANQPQHF. The CDR3 nucleotides read TGTGCCAGCAGTAGTAGAGGGGCGAATCAGCCCCAGCATTTT.

The chain employs TRBV6-6 and TRBJ2-5; TRBD1 matches 8 bases. Germline V lookup: CDR1 MNHNY, CDR2 SVGAGI (reference sequence). The ends lost 0 bases at V and 8 bases at J; junction bases unmatched: 8. The CDR3 runs to 15 residues. The CDR3 nucleotides are TGTGCCAGCAGTTACTCGGGACAGGACCTGGGAACCCAGTACTTC. Its translation: CASSYSGQDLGTQYF.

This chain connects TRBV29-1 to TRBJ2-1; 8 bases align to TRBD1. The CDR3 extends over 15 amino acids. V lost 7 bases, J lost 4 bases, and 12 bases stayed unmatched. In germline, CDR1 is SQVTM, CDR2 ANQGSEA. The CDR3 loop reads CSAFPGTGQYNEQFF. The CDR3 DNA reads TGCAGCGCCTTCCCCGGGACAGGCCAGTACAATGAGCAGTTCTTC.

This chain joins TRBV20-1 and TRBJ1-4; 7 bases align to TRBD1. Germline loops: CDR1 DFQATT, CDR2 SNEGSKA (reference sequence). CDR3 size: 12 residues. V shed 6 bases, J shed 8 bases, and the junction held 6 bases outside the gene matches. This CDR3 is CSAPQGREKLFF. CDR3 nucleotide sequence: TGCAGTGCACCACAGGGGAGGGAAAAACTGTTTTTT.

V gene TRBV7-2 combines with J gene TRBJ2-5, with 12 bases fitting TRBD2. This CDR3 has 16 amino acids. V shed 4 bases and J 1 base; nucleotides not matched to a gene: 4. Per the germline V gene, CDR1 is SGHTA and CDR2 is FQGNSA. CDR3 region: CASSSGLAGPQETQYF. The CDR3 coding sequence is TGTGCCAGCAGCTCGGGACTAGCGGGCCCCCAAGAGACCCAGTACTTC.

Here the CDR3 reads CASSIRKAMNTEAFF. Written as DNA, the CDR3 is TGTGCCAGCAGCATCCGGAAGGCCATGAACACTGAAGCTTTCTTT. V usage is TRBV13 and J usage is TRBJ1-1; D unclear. Per the germline V gene, CDR1 is PRHDT and CDR2 is FYEKMQ (reference sequence). V was pared by 5 bases and J by 0 bases, with 13 bases between. This CDR3 comprises 15 residues.

This clonotype has just a few counts. The chain combines TRBV3-1 with TRBJ2-7; D possibly matches TRBD1 or TRBD2 (5 bases each). Looked up from germline, CDR1 is LGHDT and CDR2 is YNNKEL (reference sequence). V dropped 8 bases and J dropped 2 bases, with 10 bases sitting between them. The CDR3 has 12 amino acids. The DNA of the CDR3 is TGTGCCAGCCGGGGCGTTGCCTACGAGCAGTACTTC. This translates into CASRGVAYEQYF.

The chain employs TRBV25-1 and TRBJ1-2, with a possible D match to TRBD1 (5 bases). The CDR3 totals 16 residues. Germline V lookup: CDR1 MGHDK, CDR2 SYGVNS. Trimming left V 3 bases short and J 2 bases short, with 16 bases between. Here the CDR3 DNA reads TGTGCCAGCAGTGACCCTATGACGGGACGCAACTATGGCTACACCTTC. Translating gives CASSDPMTGRNYGYTF.

In this sample, this clonotype turned up a few times. As DNA, the CDR3 is TGTGCCAGCAGTTTGGGGACATTCCGCTACGAGCAGTACTTC. Translated, it gives CASSLGTFRYEQYF. The rearrangement joins TRBV28 to TRBJ2-7; D is possibly TRBD1 (6 bases). The V end was cut by 3 bases, the J end by 3 bases, with 12 bases between. There are 14 residues in the CDR3. Germline V gives CDR1 MDHEN, CDR2 SYDVKM.

The V gene is TRBV7-3, the J gene TRBJ1-4, with D unresolved. V gave up 1 base and J gave up 3 bases, with 9 bases separating them. The CDR3 covers 15 residues. Germline V gene sequence: CDR1 SGHTA, CDR2 FQGTGA. CDR3 bases: TGTGCCAGCAGCTTAAGCGGCAGTGCTAATGAAAAACTGTTTTTT. It encodes CASSLSGSANEKLFF.

The rearrangement joins TRBV5-1 to TRBJ2-5, with 8 bases matching TRBD2. V trimming: 2 bases; J trimming: 4 bases; junction bases outside the gene matches: 4. Germline loops: CDR1 SGHRS, CDR2 YFSETQ. The CDR3 loop spans 14 amino acids. CDR3 sequence reads: CASSFPGGGETQYF. The CDR3 DNA follows: TGCGCCAGCAGCTTCCCCGGGGGGGGAGAGACCCAGTACTTC.

The chain employs TRBV25-1 and TRBJ1-1; D gene uncertain. The CDR3 is 18 amino acids. From germline, CDR1 is MGHDK and CDR2 SYGVNS. V was clipped by 1 base and J by 0 bases, with 18 bases between them. In nucleotides, the CDR3 is TGTGCCAGCAGTGAATGGGAGGACGGAAGAAGCCTGAACACTGAAGCTTTCTTT. Encoded protein: CASSEWEDGRSLNTEAFF.

V gene TRBV30 combines with J gene TRBJ2-5, with unresolved D. The DNA end lines up better with TRBJ2-7; the J call may be wrong. Germline loops: CDR1 GTSNPN, CDR2 SVGIG (reference sequence). The CDR3 length is 11 residues. The CDR3 region is CAHDRSYEQYF. CDR3 in DNA: TGTGCCCATGACCGTTCCTACGAGCAGTACTTC.

At least ten counts were recorded for this clonotype. The chain is built from TRBV11-2 and TRBJ2-1; D not certain. The germline CDR1 and CDR2 sequences are SGHAT and FQNNGV. The length of the CDR3 is 14 residues. V was shortened by 1 base and J by 4 bases, with 8 bases between the two germline ends. CDR3 nucleotide sequence: TGTGCCAGCAGCTTAGGGAGCGCATACAATGAGCAGTTCTTC. As protein: CASSLGSAYNEQFF. Together with reference TRBV11-2 and TRBJ2-1, the CDR3 gives the full variable domain: EAGVAQSPRYKIIEKRQSVAFWCNPISGHATLYWYQQILGQGPKLLIQFQNNGVVDDSQLPKDRFSAERLKGVDSTLKIQPAKLEDSAVYLCASSLGSAYNEQFFGPGTRLTVL.

This clonotype was recorded a few times. This sequence joins TRBV10-3 and TRBJ2-3; D is perhaps TRBD2 (6 bases). The CDR3 has 16 residues. Between the trimmed V and J ends, which lost 10 bases and 0 bases, there was a span of 20 bases. Germline lookup yields CDR1 ENHRY and CDR2 SYGVKD. CDR3 coding DNA: TGTGCCACCCGGTGGGGGGACCAGTCGAGCACAGATACGCAGTATTTT. Protein sequence: CATRWGDQSSTDTQYF.

About this clonotype: A much bigger clone sits one base away, suggesting this may be a read error. The V and J genes are TRBV25-1 and TRBJ2-2; no clear D. From germline, CDR1 is MGHDK and CDR2 SYGVNS. Between the trimmed V and J ends, which lost 6 bases and 4 bases, there was a span of 6 bases. The CDR3 is made up of 12 amino acids. CDR3 sequence reads: CASSHSTGELFF. CDR3 coding DNA: TGTGCCAGCAGCCACAGCACCGGGGAGCTGTTTTTT.